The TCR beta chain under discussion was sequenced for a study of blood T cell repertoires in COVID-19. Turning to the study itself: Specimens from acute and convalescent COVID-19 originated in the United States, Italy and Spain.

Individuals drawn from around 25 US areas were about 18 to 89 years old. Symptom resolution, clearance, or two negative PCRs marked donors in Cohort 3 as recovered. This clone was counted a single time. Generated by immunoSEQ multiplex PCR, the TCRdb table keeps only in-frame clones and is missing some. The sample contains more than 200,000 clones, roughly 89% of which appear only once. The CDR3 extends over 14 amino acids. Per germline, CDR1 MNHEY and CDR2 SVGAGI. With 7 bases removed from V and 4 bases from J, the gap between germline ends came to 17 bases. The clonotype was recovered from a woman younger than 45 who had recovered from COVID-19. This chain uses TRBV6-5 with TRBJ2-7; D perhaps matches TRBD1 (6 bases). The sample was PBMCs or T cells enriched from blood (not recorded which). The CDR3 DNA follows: TGTGCCAGCACAAGTCGGCAGGGGTTATACGAGCAGTACTTC. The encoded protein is CASTSRQGLYEQYF.